This T cell receptor beta chain was captured in a study of cytomegalovirus exposure and HLA in healthy donors. Whole-study findings and limits: Accurate HLA-A and HLA-B prediction from TCR beta sequences was reported for most subjects. The study carried out a later analysis of TCR beta sequences. It associated 15,000 to 20,000 of them with specific HLA alleles at a false discovery rate of 0.05.

In this sample, this clone turned up once. Its cognate antigen is unknown. The PCR made use of 60 Vbeta and 13 Jbeta primers. Produced via immunoSEQ multiplex PCR; TCRdb's table is partial and in-frame only. This sample has roughly 190,000 clones; more than 65% occur once, and the top ten carry approximately 1.4%. This CDR3 comprises 16 residues. V lost 0 bases and J lost 1; bases outside the gene matches: 2. Germline CDR1 is SGHNT and CDR2 is YYREEE (reference sequence). The TCR originated in a girl between 10 and 17 years old in good health and CMV-seropositive. The chain couples TRBV5-4 to TRBJ2-3; TRBD1 matches 10 bases. Sequenced input: PBMCs. In DNA, the CDR3 is TGTGCCAGCAGCTTGGCCGGGACAGGGGGCACAGATACGCAGTATTTT. The encoded protein is CASSLAGTGGTDTQYF.